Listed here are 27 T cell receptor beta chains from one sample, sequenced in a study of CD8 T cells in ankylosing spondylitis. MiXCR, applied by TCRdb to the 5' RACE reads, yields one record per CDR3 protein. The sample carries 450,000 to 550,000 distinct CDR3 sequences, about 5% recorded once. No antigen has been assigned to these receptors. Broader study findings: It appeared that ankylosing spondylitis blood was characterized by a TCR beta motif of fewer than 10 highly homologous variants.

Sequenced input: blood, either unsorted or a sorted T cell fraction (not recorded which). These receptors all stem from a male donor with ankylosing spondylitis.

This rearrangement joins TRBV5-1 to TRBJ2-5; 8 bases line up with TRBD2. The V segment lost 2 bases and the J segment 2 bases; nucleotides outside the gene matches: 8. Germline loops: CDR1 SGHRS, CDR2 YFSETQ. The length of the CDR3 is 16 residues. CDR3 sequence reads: CASSFGLAEGQETQYF. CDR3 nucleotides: TGCGCCAGCAGCTTTGGACTAGCCGAAGGGCAAGAGACCCAGTACTTC.

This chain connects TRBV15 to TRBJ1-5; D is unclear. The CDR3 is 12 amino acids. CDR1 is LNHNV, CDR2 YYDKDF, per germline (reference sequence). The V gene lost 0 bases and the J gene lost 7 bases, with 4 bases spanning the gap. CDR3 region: CATSREKQPQHF. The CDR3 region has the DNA TGTGCCACCAGCAGAGAGAAACAGCCCCAGCATTTT.

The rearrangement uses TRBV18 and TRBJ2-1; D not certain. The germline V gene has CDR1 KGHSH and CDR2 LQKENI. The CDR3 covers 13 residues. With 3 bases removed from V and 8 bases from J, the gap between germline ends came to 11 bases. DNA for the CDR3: TGTGCCAGCTCACCGGCCTTTGTCGATGAGCAGTTCTTC. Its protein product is CASSPAFVDEQFF.

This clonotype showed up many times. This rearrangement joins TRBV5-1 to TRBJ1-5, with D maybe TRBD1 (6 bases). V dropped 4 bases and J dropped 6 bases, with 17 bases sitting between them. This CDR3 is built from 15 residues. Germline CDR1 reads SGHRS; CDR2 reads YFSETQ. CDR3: CASSPLGVRGQPQHF. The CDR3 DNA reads TGCGCCAGCAGCCCCCTGGGGGTCAGGGGTCAGCCCCAGCATTTT.

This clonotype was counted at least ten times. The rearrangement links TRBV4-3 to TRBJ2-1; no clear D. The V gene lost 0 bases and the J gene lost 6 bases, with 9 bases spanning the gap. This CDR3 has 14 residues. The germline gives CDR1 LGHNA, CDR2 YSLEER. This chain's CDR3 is CASSQDWRGNEQFF. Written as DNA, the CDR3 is TGCGCCAGCAGCCAAGACTGGCGCGGCAATGAGCAGTTCTTC.

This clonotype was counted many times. The CDR3 DNA is TGTGCCATCAGTGAATCAGGGTCTGGAAACACCATATATTTT. This sequence encodes CAISESGSGNTIYF. The chain links TRBV10-3 to TRBJ1-3; weak D call: TRBD1 (5 bases). The germline V and J ends were trimmed by 3 bases and 1 base, with 7 bases remaining between them. From germline, CDR1 is ENHRY and CDR2 SYGVKD. The CDR3 contains 14 residues.

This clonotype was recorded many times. CDR3 bases: TGTGCCAGCAGCTTAGCGGGGATATGGCTGGGGGATACGCAGTATTTT. Its protein is CASSLAGIWLGDTQYF. The chain links TRBV7-2 to TRBJ2-3; D gene unclear. The V end was cut by 0 bases, the J end by 6 bases, with 16 bases between. The CDR3 covers 16 residues. Germline values: CDR1 SGHTA, CDR2 FQGNSA.

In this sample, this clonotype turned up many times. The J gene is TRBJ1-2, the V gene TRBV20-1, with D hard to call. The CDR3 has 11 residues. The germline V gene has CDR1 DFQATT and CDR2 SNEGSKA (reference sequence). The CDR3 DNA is TGCGGGAACCAATTTAACTATGGCTACACCTTC. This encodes CGNQFNYGYTF.

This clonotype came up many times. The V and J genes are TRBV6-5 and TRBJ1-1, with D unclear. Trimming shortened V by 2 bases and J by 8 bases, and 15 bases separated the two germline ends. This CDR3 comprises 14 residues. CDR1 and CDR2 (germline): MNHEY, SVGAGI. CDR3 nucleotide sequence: TGTGCCAGCAGTTACAACGGGGAGGGCGACGAAGCTTTCTTT. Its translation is CASSYNGEGDEAFF.

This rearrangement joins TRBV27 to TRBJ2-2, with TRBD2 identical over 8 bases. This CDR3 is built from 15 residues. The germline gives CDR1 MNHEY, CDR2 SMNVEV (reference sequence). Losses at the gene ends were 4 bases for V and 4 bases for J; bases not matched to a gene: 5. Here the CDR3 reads CASSSSGGLTGELFF. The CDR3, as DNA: TGTGCCAGCAGTTCATCGGGAGGGCTCACCGGGGAGCTGTTTTTT.

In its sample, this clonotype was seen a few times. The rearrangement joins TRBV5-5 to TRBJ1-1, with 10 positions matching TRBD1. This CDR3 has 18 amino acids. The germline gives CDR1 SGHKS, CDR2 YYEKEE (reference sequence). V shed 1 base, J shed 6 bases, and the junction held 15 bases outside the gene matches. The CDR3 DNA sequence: TGTGCCAGCAGCTTGAGGCGGGACAGGGGTACTATTTTTGCTGAAGCTTTCTTT. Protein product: CASSLRRDRGTIFAEAFF.

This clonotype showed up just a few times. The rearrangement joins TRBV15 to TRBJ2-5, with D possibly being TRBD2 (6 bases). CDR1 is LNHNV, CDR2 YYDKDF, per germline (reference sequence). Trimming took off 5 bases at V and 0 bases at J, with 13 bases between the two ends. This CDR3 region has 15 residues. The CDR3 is CATSPGGVYQETQYF. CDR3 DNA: TGTGCCACCAGCCCGGGCGGGGTGTACCAAGAGACCCAGTACTTC. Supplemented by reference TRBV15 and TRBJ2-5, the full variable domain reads DAMVIQNPRYQVTQFGKPVTLSCSQTLNHNVMYWYQQKSSQAPKLLFHYYDKDFNNEADTPDNFQSRRPNTSFCFLDIRSPGLGDTAMYLCATSPGGVYQETQYFGPGTRLLVL.

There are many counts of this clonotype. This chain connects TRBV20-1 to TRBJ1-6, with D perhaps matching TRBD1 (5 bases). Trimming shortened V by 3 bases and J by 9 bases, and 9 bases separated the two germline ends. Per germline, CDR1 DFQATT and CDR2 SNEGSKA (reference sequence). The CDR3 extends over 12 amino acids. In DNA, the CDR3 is TGCAGTGCTAGGGGGGAGGGTTCACCCCTCCACTTT. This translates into CSARGEGSPLHF.

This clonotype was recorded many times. CDR3 sequence: CASSRGRGGQPQHF. The CDR3, as DNA: TGCGCCAGCAGCAGGGGGCGCGGCGGTCAGCCCCAGCATTTT. The V gene is TRBV5-1, the J gene TRBJ1-5, with TRBD1 matching 7 bases. Germline V gives CDR1 SGHRS, CDR2 YFSETQ. The length of the CDR3 is 14 residues. Germline trimming cut 4 bases from V and 6 bases from J; bases unmatched to any gene: 7. The full variable domain, with the rest looked up from reference TRBV5-1 and TRBJ1-5, is KAGVTQTPRYLIKTRGQQVTLSCSPISGHRSVSWYQQTPGQGLQFLFEYFSETQRNKGNFPGRFSGRQFSNSRSEMNVSTLELGDSALYLCASSRGRGGQPQHFGDGTRLSIL.

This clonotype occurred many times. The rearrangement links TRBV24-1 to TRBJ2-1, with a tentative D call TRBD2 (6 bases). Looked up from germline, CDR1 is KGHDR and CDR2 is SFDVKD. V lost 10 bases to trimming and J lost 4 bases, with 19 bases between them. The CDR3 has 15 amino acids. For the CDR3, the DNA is TGTGCCACGCAACCCGCGGGGCCCCAATACAATGAGCAGTTCTTC. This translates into CATQPAGPQYNEQFF.

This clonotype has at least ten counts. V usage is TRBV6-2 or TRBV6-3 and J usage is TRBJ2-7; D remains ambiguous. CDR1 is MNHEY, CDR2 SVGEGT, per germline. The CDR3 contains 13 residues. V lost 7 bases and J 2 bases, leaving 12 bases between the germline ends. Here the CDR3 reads CASKKVMTYEQYF. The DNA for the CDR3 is TGTGCCAGCAAAAAGGTCATGACCTACGAGCAGTACTTC.

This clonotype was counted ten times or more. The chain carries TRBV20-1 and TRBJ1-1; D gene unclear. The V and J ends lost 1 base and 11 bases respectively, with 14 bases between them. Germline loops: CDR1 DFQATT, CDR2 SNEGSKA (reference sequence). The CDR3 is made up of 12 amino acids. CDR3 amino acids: CSARVNRGSAFF. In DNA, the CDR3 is TGCAGTGCTAGAGTGAACCGAGGGAGTGCTTTCTTT.

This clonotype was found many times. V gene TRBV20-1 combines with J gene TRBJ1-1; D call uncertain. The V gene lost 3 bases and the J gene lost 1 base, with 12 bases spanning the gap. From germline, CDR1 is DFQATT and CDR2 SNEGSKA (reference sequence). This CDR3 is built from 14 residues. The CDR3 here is CSARMAGGNTEAFF. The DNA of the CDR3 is TGCAGTGCTAGGATGGCAGGCGGGAACACTGAAGCTTTCTTT.

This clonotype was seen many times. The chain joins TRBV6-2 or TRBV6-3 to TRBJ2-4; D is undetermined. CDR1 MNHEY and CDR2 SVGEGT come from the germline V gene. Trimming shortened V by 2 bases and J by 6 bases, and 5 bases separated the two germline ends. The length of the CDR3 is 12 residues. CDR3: CASSYAGNIQYF. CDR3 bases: TGTGCCAGCAGTTACGCTGGAAACATTCAGTACTTC.

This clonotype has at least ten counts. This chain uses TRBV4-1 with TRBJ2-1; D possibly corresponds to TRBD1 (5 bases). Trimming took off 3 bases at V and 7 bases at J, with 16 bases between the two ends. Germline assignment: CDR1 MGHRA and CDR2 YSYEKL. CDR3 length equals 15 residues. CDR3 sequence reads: CASSHWGRTSNEQFF. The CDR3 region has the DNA TGCGCCAGCAGCCACTGGGGTCGGACATCGAATGAGCAGTTCTTC.

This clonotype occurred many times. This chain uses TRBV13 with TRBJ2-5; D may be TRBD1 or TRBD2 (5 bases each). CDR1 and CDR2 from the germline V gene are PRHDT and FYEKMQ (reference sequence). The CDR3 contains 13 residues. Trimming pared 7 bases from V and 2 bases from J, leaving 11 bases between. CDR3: CASTEGSQETQYF. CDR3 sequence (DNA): TGTGCCAGCACCGAGGGGAGTCAAGAGACCCAGTACTTC.

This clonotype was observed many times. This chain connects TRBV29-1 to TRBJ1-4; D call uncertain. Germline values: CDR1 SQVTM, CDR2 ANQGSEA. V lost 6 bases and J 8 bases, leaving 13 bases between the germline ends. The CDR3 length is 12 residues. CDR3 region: CSVGRGGEKLFF. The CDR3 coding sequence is TGCAGCGTCGGGAGAGGAGGGGAAAAACTGTTTTTT.

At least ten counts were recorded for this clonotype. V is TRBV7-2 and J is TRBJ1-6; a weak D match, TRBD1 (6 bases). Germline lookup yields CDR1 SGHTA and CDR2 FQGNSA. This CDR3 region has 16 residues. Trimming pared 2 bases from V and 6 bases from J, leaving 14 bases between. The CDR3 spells CASSLWAGAGNSPLHF. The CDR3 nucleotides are TGTGCCAGCAGCTTATGGGCAGGGGCAGGTAATTCACCCCTCCACTTT.

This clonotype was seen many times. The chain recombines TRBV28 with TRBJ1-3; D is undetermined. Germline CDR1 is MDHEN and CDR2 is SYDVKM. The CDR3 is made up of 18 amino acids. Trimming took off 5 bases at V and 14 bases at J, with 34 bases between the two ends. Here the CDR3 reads CASSPRGLPKEPRNTLYF. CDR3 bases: TGTGCCAGCAGTCCCCGAGGGTTACCAAAGGAGCCGCGAAACACTCTATATTTT.

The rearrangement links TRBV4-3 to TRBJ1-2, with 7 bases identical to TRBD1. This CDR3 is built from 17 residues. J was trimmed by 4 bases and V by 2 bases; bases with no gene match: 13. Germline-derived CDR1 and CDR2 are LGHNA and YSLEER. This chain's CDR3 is CASSQQDAGTVPYGYTF. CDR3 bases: TGCGCCAGCAGCCAACAAGACGCCGGGACAGTCCCCTATGGCTACACCTTC.

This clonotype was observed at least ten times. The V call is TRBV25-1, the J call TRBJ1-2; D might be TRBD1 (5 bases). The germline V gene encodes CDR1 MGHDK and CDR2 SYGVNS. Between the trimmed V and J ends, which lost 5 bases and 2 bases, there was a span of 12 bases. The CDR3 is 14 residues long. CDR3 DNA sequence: TGTGCCAGCAGTCCGGGGGTAGCGAACTATGGCTACACCTTC. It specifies CASSPGVANYGYTF.

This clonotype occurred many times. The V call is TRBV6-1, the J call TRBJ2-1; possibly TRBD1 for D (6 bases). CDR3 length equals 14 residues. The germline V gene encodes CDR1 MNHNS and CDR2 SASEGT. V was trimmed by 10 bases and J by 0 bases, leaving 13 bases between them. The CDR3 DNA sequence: TGTGCCACATACCAGGGGTACTCCTACAATGAGCAGTTCTTC. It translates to CATYQGYSYNEQFF.